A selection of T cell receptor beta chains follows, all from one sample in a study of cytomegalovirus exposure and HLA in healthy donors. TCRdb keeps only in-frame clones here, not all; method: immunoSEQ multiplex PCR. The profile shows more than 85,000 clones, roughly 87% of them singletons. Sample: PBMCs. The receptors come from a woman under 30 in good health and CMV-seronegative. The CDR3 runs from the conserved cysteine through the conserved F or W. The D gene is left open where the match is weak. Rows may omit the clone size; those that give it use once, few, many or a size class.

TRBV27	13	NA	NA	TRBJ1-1	TGTGCCAGCAGTTTGACCGAGGACACTGAAGCTTTCTTT	CASSLTEDTEAFF
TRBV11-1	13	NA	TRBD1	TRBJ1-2	TGTGCCAGCAGCTCGGGACAGGGCTATGGCTACACCTTC	CASSSGQGYGYTF
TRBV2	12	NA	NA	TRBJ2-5	TGTGCCAGCAGGGGAGCCGGGGAGACCCAGTACTTC	CASRGAGETQYF
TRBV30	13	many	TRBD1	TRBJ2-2	TGTGCCTGGAAGGACAGGGACGCCGGGGAGCTGTTTTTT	CAWKDRDAGELFF
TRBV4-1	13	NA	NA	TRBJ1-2	TGCGCCAGCAGCCAAGACAGTAACTATGGCTACACCTTC	CASSQDSNYGYTF
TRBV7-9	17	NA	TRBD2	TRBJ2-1	TGTGCCAGCAGCCGGACTAGCGGGAGGATGCCCTACAATGAGCAGTTCTTC	CASSRTSGRMPYNEQFF
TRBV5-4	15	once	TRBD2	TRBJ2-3	TGTGCCAGCAGCTTCACTAAGGGAGGGGCAGATACGCAGTATTTT	CASSFTKGGADTQYF
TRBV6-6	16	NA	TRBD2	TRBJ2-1	TGTGCCAGCAGTTCCACGGGACTAGCGGTTTACAATGAGCAGTTCTTC	CASSSTGLAVYNEQFF
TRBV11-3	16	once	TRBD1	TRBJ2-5	TGTGCCAGCAGCTTAGGACAGGGTGCTACCCAGGAGACCCAGTACTTC	CASSLGQGATQETQYF
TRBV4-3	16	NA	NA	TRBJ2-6	TGCGCCAGCAGCCAAGATAACAGGGCAGGGGCCAACGTCCTGACTTTC	CASSQDNRAGANVLTF
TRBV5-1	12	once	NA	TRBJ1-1	TGCGCCAGCAGCTTGGCCCTAGATGAAGCTTTCTTT	CASSLALDEAFF
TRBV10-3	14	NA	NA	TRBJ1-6	TGTGCCATTAGAGAGGGAGGAGTTGATTCACCCCTCCACTTT	CAIREGGVDSPLHF